The clone carrying this T cell receptor beta chain was seen just once. Its matching antigen is unknown. Trimming took off 2 bases at V and 2 bases at J, with 10 bases between the two ends. The CDR3 is made up of 15 amino acids. The germline V gene has CDR1 MRHNA and CDR2 SNTAGT. This record comes from a study of cytomegalovirus exposure and HLA in healthy donors. The PCR ran on 60 Vbeta and 13 Jbeta primers. The assay was immunoSEQ multiplex PCR, and TCRdb's table has in-frame clones only and misses some. The table has some 250,000 clones, roughly 87% seen once; the top ten hold around 5%. Study-wide findings and caveats: With later analysis, a missense DCLRE1C variant became linked to TCR beta V- and J-gene trimming. An Asian-associated ancestry cluster reportedly showed fewer N-insertions than the roughly 670-donor mean in a later analysis. The majority of CMV-associated TCR beta chains were reported as apparently HLA-restricted in a later analysis.

The chain joins TRBV6-4 to TRBJ2-1; weak D call: TRBD1 (6 bases). Material for sequencing was PBMCs. The clonotype was recovered from a woman aged 40 to 49 in good health and CMV-seropositive. The DNA of the CDR3 is TGTGCCAGCAGTGACACAGGGCACCCCTACAATGAGCAGTTCTTC. Encoded protein: CASSDTGHPYNEQFF.